Sequencing of this T cell receptor (beta chain) was carried out in a study of CD8+CD57+ T cells in acquired aplastic anemia. The template for TCR beta VDJ and CDR3 sequence profiling was genomic DNA. TCRdb passed the reads through MiXCR, listing each CDR3 protein once. Of 400,000 to 450,000 distinct CDR3 sequences listed, approximately 70% are singletons. This clonotype occurred a few times. The CDR3 is 13 amino acids. Trimming cost V 2 bases and J 5 bases, with 9 bases left between them. Germline V gene data show CDR1 as SGHTA and CDR2 as FQGNSA. The V gene is TRBV7-2, the J gene TRBJ1-2, with TRBD1 as a possible D gene (6 bases). The sequenced sample consisted of sorted CD4+, CD8+, or CD8+CD57+ T cells (not recorded which) from PBMCs. This TCR derives from a human donor in good health, serving as a control. DNA of the CDR3: TGTGCCAGCAGCTTAAACAGGGCGTATGGCTACACCTTC. Its protein is CASSLNRAYGYTF.